These 20 T cell receptor beta chains share one sample of origin, sequenced in a study of Ad26.COV2.S vaccination and SARS-CoV-2 variants. Libraries were prepared by immunoSEQ multiplex PCR; TCRdb keeps only in-frame clonotypes and omits some of them. The table lists about 680,000 clones, more than 70% of them singletons, with approximately 1.5% in the top ten. Treatment defined: approximately 18 received Ad26.COV2.S at low or high dose, single or two shots; a few received placebo; per-sample allocation not given. Samples came from day 63 after the first vaccine or placebo injection. The source material was peripheral blood, sampled in a trial of Ad26.COV2.S vaccine versus placebo. The source of these receptors is a person aged 18 to 59 who received the Ad26.COV2.S COVID-19 vaccine or a placebo.

The rearrangement joins TRBV7-6 to TRBJ1-1; 8 bases agree with TRBD1. Trimming took 1 base from V and 3 from J; bases not matched to a gene: 1. There are 14 residues in the CDR3. The V gene's germline CDR1 is SGHVS and CDR2 FNYEAQ. For the CDR3, the DNA is TGTGCCAGCAGCTTAGAGACAGGGGACACTGAAGCTTTCTTT. Its translation is CASSLETGDTEAFF.

The rearrangement uses TRBV20-1 and TRBJ1-1; 8 nucleotides align to TRBD1. This CDR3 is built from 11 residues. CDR1 and CDR2 (germline): DFQATT, SNEGSKA (reference sequence). The DNA for the CDR3 is TGCAGGGGGACAGGGAACACTGAAGCTTTCTTT. Protein product: CRGTGNTEAFF.

The J gene is TRBJ2-7, the V gene TRBV6-6; 8 bases are a match to TRBD2. Germline CDR1 reads MNHNY; CDR2 reads SVGAGI (reference sequence). The CDR3 spans 15 residues. Germline trimming cut 2 bases from V and 1 base from J; bases unmatched to any gene: 4. The chain's CDR3 is CASSYGVAGSYEQYF. CDR3 sequence (DNA): TGTGCCAGCAGTTACGGGGTAGCGGGGTCCTACGAGCAGTACTTC.

This clone was detected only once. Additional DNA sequences in this sample encode the identical CDR3. This chain joins TRBV12-3 or TRBV12-4 and TRBJ2-5; D gene unclear. This CDR3 comprises 12 residues. V lost 3 bases, J lost 5 bases, and 7 bases lay in between. CDR3 in amino acids: CASSLAQETQYF. For the CDR3, the DNA is TGTGCCAGCAGTTTGGCCCAGGAGACCCAGTACTTC.

The V and J genes are TRBV18 and TRBJ1-1; D may be TRBD1 (5 bases). CDR3 length: 16 residues. Trimming stripped 2 bases from V and 1 base from J, with 14 bases between. The V gene's germline CDR1 is KGHSH and CDR2 LQKENI. In DNA, the CDR3 is TGTGCCAGCTCACCAGAAGGGGTTTTCAGGAACACTGAAGCTTTCTTT. Its translation: CASSPEGVFRNTEAFF.

This clone was seen a few times. The J gene is TRBJ1-5, the V gene TRBV21-1. TRBV21-1 is flagged as a pseudogene. This CDR3 contains 16 residues. CDR3 in amino acids: CASSIQGGGSNQPQHF. The CDR3 bases are TGTGCCAGCAGCATACAGGGAGGTGGGAGCAATCAGCCCCAGCATTTT.

The J gene is TRBJ2-1, the V gene TRBV7-2; D could derive from TRBD1 or TRBD2 (5 bases each). This CDR3 comprises 15 residues. Germline assignment: CDR1 SGHTA and CDR2 FQGNSA. V shed 0 bases and J shed 5 bases, with 11 bases lying between them. The chain's CDR3 is CASSLAPGTNNEQFF. The CDR3 DNA is TGTGCCAGCAGCTTAGCCCCCGGGACGAACAATGAGCAGTTCTTC.

The CDR3 nucleotides are TGTGCCAGCAGTTACACGGGGTCACCCCTCCACTTT. Translated, it gives CASSYTGSPLHF. The V gene is TRBV6-6, the J gene TRBJ1-6; D not certain. The CDR3 has 12 amino acids. The V gene's germline CDR1 is MNHNY and CDR2 SVGAGI (reference sequence). Trimming shortened V by 2 bases and J by 10 bases, and 6 bases separated the two germline ends.

The chain recombines TRBV7-8 with TRBJ1-4, with a tentative D call TRBD1 (6 bases). V was trimmed by 0 bases and J by 6 bases, leaving 11 bases between them. Germline V gene data show CDR1 as SGHVS and CDR2 as FQNEAQ. This CDR3 comprises 15 residues. Written as DNA, the CDR3 is TGTGCCAGCAGCTTAGCCGTAGGGGGGTATGAAAAACTGTTTTTT. Protein: CASSLAVGGYEKLFF.

The V and J genes are TRBV4-3 and TRBJ2-5; possibly TRBD2 for D (5 bases). The CDR3 extends over 13 amino acids. Germline-derived CDR1 and CDR2 are LGHNA and YSLEER. The ends were cut back, 4 bases at V and 9 bases at J, with 15 bases in the middle. The CDR3 here is CASSPSPQRPQYF. CDR3 DNA: TGCGCCAGCAGCCCTAGCCCCCAGCGGCCCCAGTACTTC.

V and J are TRBV6-2 or TRBV6-3 and TRBJ2-5; D remains ambiguous. From germline, CDR1 is MNHEY and CDR2 SVGEGT. V was clipped by 0 bases and J by 7 bases, with 6 bases between them. The CDR3 runs to 12 residues. The CDR3 loop reads CASSYSFRTQYF. In DNA, the CDR3 is TGTGCCAGCAGTTACTCGTTCCGGACCCAGTACTTC.

The V gene is TRBV19, the J gene TRBJ1-6; D not certain. The V end was cut by 5 bases, the J end by 3 bases, with 8 bases between. Germline V CDR1 and CDR2: LNHDA, SQIVND (reference sequence). The CDR3 is made up of 14 amino acids. For the CDR3, the DNA is TGTGCCAGTAGTGGGCAGGACTATAATTCACCCCTCCACTTT. Translating gives CASSGQDYNSPLHF.

The J gene is TRBJ2-5, the V gene TRBV19, with D hard to call. The CDR3 totals 11 residues. V lost 5 bases to trimming and J lost 1 base, with 2 bases between them. In germline, CDR1 is LNHDA, CDR2 SQIVND (reference sequence). CDR3: CASSVQETQYF. CDR3 in DNA: TGTGCCAGTAGTGTCCAAGAGACCCAGTACTTC.

The gene calls are TRBV10-2 and TRBJ1-2; D remains ambiguous. The V end lost 8 bases, the J end lost 3 bases, and 13 bases lay between the germline ends. This CDR3 is built from 13 residues. Germline assignment: CDR1 WSHSY and CDR2 SAAADI. CDR3 sequence: CASSDPNYYGYTF. The CDR3 DNA reads TGCGCCAGCTCTGACCCAAACTACTATGGCTACACCTTC.

This clone was seen a single time. The V and J genes are TRBV5-6 and TRBJ2-1, with 10 bases fitting TRBD2. Per germline, CDR1 SGHDT and CDR2 YYEEEE. V was clipped by 4 bases and J by 7 bases; unmatched bases: 11. The CDR3 spans 16 residues. The CDR3 loop reads CASSNPPGLASNEQFF. Here the CDR3 DNA reads TGTGCCAGCAGCAACCCTCCGGGACTAGCGTCGAATGAGCAGTTCTTC.

The rearrangement joins TRBV6-1 to TRBJ1-2, with TRBD1 matching 9 bases. CDR1 is MNHNS, CDR2 SASEGT, per germline. The CDR3 consists of 16 residues. V lost 2 bases and J lost 8; bases outside the gene matches: 12. The CDR3 coding sequence is TGTGCCAGCAGTGAATGGGGGACAGGGTATATCGAGGGCTACACCTTC. This translates into CASSEWGTGYIEGYTF.

This clone came up once. The chain links TRBV9 to TRBJ1-3; no clear D gene. This CDR3 spans 14 amino acids. Between the trimmed V and J ends, which lost 1 base and 0 bases, there was a span of 5 bases. In germline, CDR1 is SGDLS, CDR2 YYNGEE. CDR3 bases: TGTGCCAGCAGCGTACAGAGCTCTGGAAACACCATATATTTT. Its protein product is CASSVQSSGNTIYF.

V is TRBV7-2 and J is TRBJ2-3, with TRBD2 as a possible D gene (5 bases). Germline CDR1 reads SGHTA; CDR2 reads FQGNSA. The CDR3 is made up of 13 amino acids. V dropped 3 bases and J dropped 6 bases, with 10 bases sitting between them. The CDR3 spells CASSFLAGDTQYF. The CDR3 coding sequence is TGTGCCAGCAGCTTCCTCGCGGGCGATACGCAGTATTTT.

V is TRBV6-5 and J is TRBJ2-3, with D perhaps TRBD2 (6 bases). The V gene's germline CDR1 is MNHEY and CDR2 SVGAGI. This CDR3 contains 14 residues. Trimming stripped 6 bases from V and 2 bases from J, with 12 bases between. The CDR3 protein is CASSSGLFTDTQYF. CDR3 bases: TGTGCCAGCAGCTCGGGACTTTTCACAGATACGCAGTATTTT.

This sequence joins TRBV18 and TRBJ2-1; TRBD2 might be the D (6 bases). Germline values: CDR1 KGHSH, CDR2 LQKENI. CDR3 size: 16 residues. Trimming took 3 bases from V and 8 from J, leaving 20 bases between them. This CDR3 is CASSPYSGYGDYEQFF. For the CDR3, the DNA is TGTGCCAGCTCACCTTACTCGGGGTATGGGGACTATGAGCAGTTCTTC.